Here is one T cell receptor beta chain with its context. No antigen is known for it. Base quality data are lacking; no much larger clone is found one base away. The sample belongs to a study of T cells in Graves' hyperthyroidism and ophthalmopathy (dated 2019 in TCRdb). Concerning the study at large: Peripheral blood was sampled at the time of initial diagnosis, prior to any treatment. To identify distinguishing TCR V-J signatures, a discovery cohort of around 100 patients was used, comprising fewer than 45 with Graves' ophthalmopathy and approximately 57 with stable Graves' hyperthyroidism. Whether ophthalmopathy could be predicted prospectively was tested in an independent validation cohort made up of some 20 hyperthyroidism patients plus 17 patients who later progressed to ophthalmopathy. The roughly 94 discovery patients were randomly divided into training and test sets at a 7:3 ratio. The study also compared thyroid tissue and blood T-cell repertoires from 5 to 7 Graves' hyperthyroidism patients. After blood sampling, hyperthyroidism patients were treated with methimazole at a starting dose of 30 mg daily, and ophthalmopathy patients were treated with high-dose intravenous methylprednisolone. The paper describes TCR Vbeta CDR3 sequencing of roughly 130 peripheral blood samples, made up of fewer than 50 ophthalmopathy patients, around 73 hyperthyroidism patients and some 17 progressor patients.

Amplification of TCR beta CDR3 regions was carried out from RNA transcripts. A first-round RT-PCR of the TCR CDR3 used the HTBI primer set with the Qiagen OneStep RT-PCR kit. A second multiplex PCR round built the libraries, followed by size selection and purification. Sequencing of the libraries was done on an Illumina HiSeq2000 using paired-end 100 bp reads. The source study handled its data this way. SOAPnuke was used to process the raw data, with reads discarded if the reads contained adapters or uncalled bases, had a mean Phred below 15, or lacked an exact constant-primer or identifier match. COPE v1.2.5 was used to merge high-quality paired reads, and clonotypes were defined as unique nucleotide sequences. Clonotypes were aligned to IMGT TRBV, TRBD and TRBJ reference segments using MiTCR v1.1. Analysis was restricted to V-J combinations with a frequency above 0.0001, which covered 98% to 99.2% of repertoires. A TCS score was defined as the ratio of F50 (clonal expansion) to E x V (chaos), with BLOSUM62-based TCRdist applied between CDR3 peptides within each V-J. Welch's t-statistics and random forest reduced around 510 V-J features to about 13, which were used in a naive Bayes classifier (R e1071). Using fastp at Q25 and MiXCR, TCRdb reprocessed the public reads and kept productive beta chains. All rows with the same CDR3 protein become a single entry with the most common DNA and genes. The V and J calls and clone size come from TCRdb's table, not from the authors' own analysis. This sample lists about 260,000 distinct CDR3 sequences; roughly 22% were detected once. Roughly 60% of the sample lies in the top ten.

Moderately to severely active disease, a Clinical Activity Score of at least 3, a NOSPECS grade of at least 4, and a duration under 3 months were present in ophthalmopathy patients. Patients with uncontrolled infections, other autoimmune diseases, pregnancy or lactation were excluded. Diagnoses were established on the basis of clinical symptoms, serum thyroxine and TRAb, thyroid ultrasound, and orbital computed tomography. PBMCs were separated from approximately 9.9 ml of fresh peripheral blood using Ficoll-Paque density gradient centrifugation. Total RNA was extracted with Trizol reagent, and quality was checked on an Agilent 2100 Bioanalyzer. The germline V gene sets CDR1 to SNHLY and CDR2 to FYNNEI. The CDR3 numbers 13 residues from cysteine through phenylalanine. CDR3 DNA is the only sequence kept; it has 39 bases, read in frame from the first base. Relative to germline, V is missing 7 bases and J is missing 8 bases, with 5 bases of the junction outside any gene match.

General conclusions and limits of the study: No statistical method was used to fix the sample size in advance, and group allocation was not hidden from the investigators. In validation, the model predicted progression to ophthalmopathy with approximately 71% sensitivity and around 72% specificity, a median of about 6 months before onset. Blood samples also contained most of the expanded thyroid clonotypes (frequency above 0.001), which suggests that blood repertoires may reflect thyroid immune responses. A model built on a 13 V-J signature distinguished ophthalmopathy from stable hyperthyroidism, reaching 87.88% sensitivity and about 81% specificity in cross-validation and 80%/75% in testing.

This receptor was taken from a man aged 30-40 years with Graves' ophthalmopathy. The sequence is built from TRBV2 and TRBJ1-4, and TRBD1 aligns with 9 junction nucleotides. The sequenced sample was blood. The DNA reads as follows: TGTGCCAGCAAACAGGGGGCAGGCGAAAAACTGTTTTTT. Its amino acids are CASKQGAGEKLFF.